The entry below describes one T cell receptor beta chain. The antigen is undetermined. This sample stems from a study of T cell responses to AZD1222 COVID-19 vaccine. Study-wide findings and caveats: Baseline seropositives among AZD1222 recipients totaled only 5 to 7.

V was clipped by 5 bases and J by 0 bases, with 13 bases between them. Germline V gene lookup returns CDR1 SEHNR and CDR2 FQNEAQ (reference sequence). The CDR3 sequence is 15 residues long. The data were produced by immunoSEQ multiplex PCR, yet TCRdb's version contains in-frame clones alone and is incomplete. The sample holds 100,000 to 120,000 clones, 94% seen once. The sequencing used peripheral blood, collected 28 days after the second AZD1222 dose. The sequence came from an adult who received the AZD1222 COVID-19 vaccine. V is TRBV7-9 and J is TRBJ1-2; D is perhaps TRBD1 (6 bases). In DNA form, the CDR3 reads TGTGCCAGCAGCGTTGACAGGCGTTCTAACTATGGCTACACCTTC. As protein: CASSVDRRSNYGYTF.